This paragraph covers one TCR beta chain sequence. Its specificity is not known. A multiplex PCR was run with 60 Vbeta primers and 13 Jbeta primers. Profiled with immunoSEQ multiplex PCR; TCRdb holds only in-frame clones, not every one. The sample shows about 60,000 clones, under 85% of them seen only once. These data are taken from a study of cytomegalovirus exposure and HLA in healthy donors. Study-level results: An analysis was carried out at a later point. It showed that HLA-associated TCR beta chains were more clonally expanded than equally common non-associated chains. In a later analysis, donors in an Asian-associated ancestry cluster reportedly had fewer N-insertions in productive TCRs than the cohort mean. Donors were assumed by presence/absence analyses to have roughly uniform sequencing depth.

With V trimmed by 9 bases and J by 5 bases, 6 bases remained unmatched. The CDR3 is 12 residues long. Germline CDR1 MGHDK, CDR2 SYGVNS. The specimen was PBMCs. The genes are TRBV25-1 and TRBJ1-1, with TRBD1 matching 7 bases. The clonotype originates from a woman aged 25 to 39 in good health and CMV-seronegative. The CDR3 region is CASRTGGTEAFF. CDR3 coding DNA: TGTGCCAGTCGGACAGGAGGAACTGAAGCTTTCTTT.